This TCR beta chain was documented in a study of blood T cells in healthy people across ages. This CDR3 region has 14 residues. Germline assignment: CDR1 SGHDN and CDR2 FVKESK. With V trimmed by 7 bases and J by 7 bases, 9 bases remained unmatched. Healthy Caucasian individuals from Russia aged about 6 to 100 served as donors. Each donor's blood draw was approximately 10 milliliters of peripheral blood. Then a second PCR, running roughly 7 to 11 cycles, was carried out with a sample-barcoded 5' primer and a J-beta primer mix. From the 5' RACE reads, TCRdb called clonotypes with MiXCR, one entry per CDR3 protein. The table has about 1,000,000 distinct CDR3 sequences, under 45% seen once. The sample holds a few counts of this clonotype.

The TCR sequence derives from a woman aged 60 to 75 in good health. Sample: blood. The V gene is TRBV14, the J gene TRBJ2-1; 8 nucleotides match TRBD2. The CDR3 here is CASTGGTRTNEQFF. As DNA, the CDR3 is TGTGCCAGCACTGGCGGGACTAGAACTAATGAGCAGTTCTTC.